This record covers a single T cell receptor (beta chain). Antigen specificity is unknown. The record originates from a study of cytomegalovirus exposure and HLA in healthy donors. Regarding the study as a whole: Presence/absence analyses supposed approximately even sequencing depth among donors.

The primer mix had 60 Vbeta and 13 Jbeta primers. Clones were sequenced by immunoSEQ multiplex PCR, and TCRdb holds only the in-frame ones, with some missing. The repertoire holds over 150,000 clones, with 75% as singletons. The germline V gene has CDR1 MNHEY and CDR2 SMNVEV (reference sequence). V gave up 5 bases and J gave up 6 bases; unmatched junction bases: 9. This CDR3 region has 14 residues. V and J are TRBV27 and TRBJ1-2; 7 nucleotides line up with TRBD1. This receptor was taken from a woman aged 45 to 65 in good health and CMV-seropositive. Sample: PBMCs. The CDR3 DNA reads TGTGCCAGCAGTGAACAGGGGATCGGGAATGGCTACACCTTC. It yields the protein CASSEQGIGNGYTF.